These T cell receptor beta chains were read from a single sample in a study of blood T cells in healthy people across ages. MiXCR was run by TCRdb on the 5' RACE reads, yielding one entry per CDR3 protein. The sample contains hundreds of thousands of distinct CDR3 sequences, 40% to 50% of which appear only once. The sample was blood. The receptors here all came from a man older than 75 in good health. CDR3s include the opening cysteine and the closing phenylalanine or tryptophan.

CDR3aa: CASSPGTSRSYEQYF; v_gene: TRBV4-2; j_gene: TRBJ2-7
CDR3aa: CSASDSYQPQHF; v_gene: TRBV20-1; j_gene: TRBJ1-5
CDR3aa: CSVEDGRQGDEQYF; v_gene: TRBV29-1; j_gene: TRBJ2-7
CDR3aa: CASRRTGERNQPQHF; v_gene: TRBV7-2; j_gene: TRBJ1-5
CDR3aa: CASSLGAGTGGYEQYF; v_gene: TRBV7-2; j_gene: -
CDR3aa: CAWSIGTGLVNEYF; v_gene: TRBV30; j_gene: TRBJ2-7
CDR3aa: CASSVNGEAETQYF; v_gene: TRBV5-5; j_gene: TRBJ2-5
CDR3aa: CASTTGVEKLFF; v_gene: TRBV7-9; j_gene: TRBJ1-4
CDR3aa: CSAGLIREQFF; v_gene: TRBV20-1; j_gene: TRBJ2-1
CDR3aa: CSVTPAGTNTEAFF; v_gene: TRBV29-1; j_gene: TRBJ1-1
CDR3aa: CASSPTSGLVGDKASYNEQFF; v_gene: TRBV5-1; j_gene: TRBJ2-1
CDR3aa: CASSHNRGLVYTF; v_gene: TRBV6-6; j_gene: TRBJ1-2
CDR3aa: CASSRTLISFGEQYF; v_gene: TRBV6-6; j_gene: TRBJ2-7
CDR3aa: CASSLGGAGLDTQYF; v_gene: TRBV5-1; j_gene: TRBJ2-3
CDR3aa: CAIKAGGTDTQYF; v_gene: TRBV10-3; j_gene: TRBJ2-3
CDR3aa: CSARAEGGGYGYTF; v_gene: TRBV20-1; j_gene: TRBJ1-2
CDR3aa: CSARGGGNEQYF; v_gene: TRBV20-1; j_gene: TRBJ2-7
CDR3aa: CATSRAPTGSPSYNEQFF; v_gene: TRBV15; j_gene: TRBJ2-1
CDR3aa: CSVGVKNYGYTF; v_gene: TRBV29-1; j_gene: TRBJ1-2
CDR3aa: CASSFEGNSPLHF; v_gene: TRBV5-1; j_gene: TRBJ1-6
CDR3aa: CATSSPPGLADLREQFF; v_gene: TRBV24-1; j_gene: TRBJ2-1
CDR3aa: CASSWSEGGTTEQFF; v_gene: TRBV6-6; j_gene: TRBJ2-1
CDR3aa: CAWRYSTDTQYF; v_gene: TRBV30; j_gene: TRBJ2-3
CDR3aa: CASSLEGLATTDTQYF; v_gene: TRBV5-1; j_gene: TRBJ2-3
CDR3aa: CASSSLAGGQGRGGTEAFF; v_gene: TRBV6-5; j_gene: TRBJ1-1
CDR3aa: CASSLAMGTGVETQYF; v_gene: TRBV7-2; j_gene: TRBJ2-3
CDR3aa: CASSEGQGIEQYF; v_gene: TRBV2; j_gene: TRBJ2-7
CDR3aa: CASSLVRRSYEQYF; v_gene: TRBV5-5; j_gene: TRBJ2-7
CDR3aa: CSARQWGSSGRADTQYF; v_gene: TRBV20-1; j_gene: TRBJ2-3
CDR3aa: CASSPGLAASYEQYF; v_gene: TRBV5-1; j_gene: TRBJ2-7
CDR3aa: CASSFRQAQETQYF; v_gene: TRBV5-6; j_gene: TRBJ2-5
CDR3aa: CASSFGTSGSYNEQFF; v_gene: TRBV6-6; j_gene: TRBJ2-1
CDR3aa: CASSAPDTQYF; v_gene: TRBV7-9; j_gene: TRBJ2-3
CDR3aa: CASSYYSGSIYNEQFF; v_gene: TRBV6-2/TRBV6-3; j_gene: TRBJ2-1
CDR3aa: CASSYLAGAGDTQYF; v_gene: TRBV6-5; j_gene: TRBJ2-3
CDR3aa: CASSPAASTQYF; v_gene: TRBV7-2; j_gene: TRBJ2-3
CDR3aa: CASSYSVGGQNTDAQYF; v_gene: TRBV6-6; j_gene: TRBJ2-3
CDR3aa: CSVEQGARVGELFF; v_gene: TRBV29-1; j_gene: TRBJ2-2
CDR3aa: CASSWTSGRVSEQFF; v_gene: TRBV7-3; j_gene: TRBJ2-1
CDR3aa: CASSLFPIAVDIYNEQFF; v_gene: TRBV7-2; j_gene: TRBJ2-1
CDR3aa: CASSLTAGELFF; v_gene: TRBV5-6; j_gene: TRBJ2-2
CDR3aa: CASSQDPDVQTSYNEQYF; v_gene: TRBV4-2; j_gene: -
CDR3aa: CSASLQNYEQFF; v_gene: TRBV20-1; j_gene: TRBJ2-1
CDR3aa: CSARGGRAGGRVNEQFF; v_gene: TRBV20-1; j_gene: TRBJ2-1
CDR3aa: CASSLGSRGGEQYF; v_gene: TRBV27; j_gene: TRBJ2-7
CDR3aa: CASSIGPEQFF; v_gene: TRBV7-2; j_gene: TRBJ2-1
CDR3aa: CASSLDRGENEKLFF; v_gene: TRBV5-1; j_gene: TRBJ1-4
CDR3aa: CASSRNYGYTF; v_gene: TRBV7-9; j_gene: TRBJ1-2
CDR3aa: CSARDPDGGNQPQHF; v_gene: TRBV20-1; j_gene: TRBJ1-5
CDR3aa: CASSGDRGLIRHEQYF; v_gene: TRBV2; j_gene: TRBJ2-7
CDR3aa: CASSLEGTLADEQYF; v_gene: TRBV5-1; j_gene: TRBJ2-7
CDR3aa: CATSRDRHKGNEQYF; v_gene: TRBV15; j_gene: TRBJ2-7
CDR3aa: CSASGGPSYNEQFF; v_gene: TRBV20-1; j_gene: TRBJ2-1
CDR3aa: CASSARTSGYEQYF; v_gene: TRBV7-9; j_gene: TRBJ2-7